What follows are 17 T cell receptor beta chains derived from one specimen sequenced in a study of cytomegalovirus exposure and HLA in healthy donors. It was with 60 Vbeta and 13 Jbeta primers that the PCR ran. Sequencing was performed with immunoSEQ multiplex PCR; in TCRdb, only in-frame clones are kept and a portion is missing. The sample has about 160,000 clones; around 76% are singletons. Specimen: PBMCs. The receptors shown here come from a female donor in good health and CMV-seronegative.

The CDR3: CASTRQGPGNTIYF. In DNA, the CDR3 is TGTGCCAGCACCCGACAGGGCCCAGGAAACACCATATATTTT. The chain uses TRBV6-1 and TRBJ1-3, with 7 bases matching TRBD1. Per germline, CDR1 MNHNS and CDR2 SASEGT. Trimming removed 7 bases from V and 4 bases from J; junction bases left unmatched: 7. CDR3 size: 14 residues.

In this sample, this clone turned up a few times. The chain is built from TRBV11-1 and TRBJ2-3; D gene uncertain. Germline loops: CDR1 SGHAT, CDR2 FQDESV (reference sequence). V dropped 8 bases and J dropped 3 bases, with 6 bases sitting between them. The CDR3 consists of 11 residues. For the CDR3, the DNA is TGTGCCAGCCGGCGGACAGATACGCAGTATTTT. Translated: CASRRTDTQYF.

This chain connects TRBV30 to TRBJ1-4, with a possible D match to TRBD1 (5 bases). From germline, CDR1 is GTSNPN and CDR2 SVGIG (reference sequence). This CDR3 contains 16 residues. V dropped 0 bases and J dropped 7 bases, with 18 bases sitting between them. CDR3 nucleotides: TGTGCCTGGAGTGTACGGGTACAGGAGAAGGCTGAAAAACTGTTTTTT. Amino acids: CAWSVRVQEKAEKLFF. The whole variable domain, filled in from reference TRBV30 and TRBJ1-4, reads SQTIHQWPATLVQPVGSPLSLECTVEGTSNPNLYWYRQAAGRGLQLLFYSVGIGQISSEVPQNLSASRPQDRQFILSSKKLLLSDSGFYLCAWSVRVQEKAEKLFFGSGTQLSVL.

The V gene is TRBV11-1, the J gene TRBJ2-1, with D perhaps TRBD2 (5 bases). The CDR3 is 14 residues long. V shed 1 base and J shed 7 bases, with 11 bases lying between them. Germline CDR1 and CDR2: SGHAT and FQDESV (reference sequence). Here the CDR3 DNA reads TGTGCCAGCAGCTTAGGGGTGAGGGAGAATGAGCAGTTCTTC. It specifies CASSLGVRENEQFF. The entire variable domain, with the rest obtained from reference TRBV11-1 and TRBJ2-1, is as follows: EAEVAQSPRYKITEKSQAVAFWCDPISGHATLYWYRQILGQGPELLVQFQDESVVDDSQLPKDRFSAERLKGVDSTLKIQPAELGDSAMYLCASSLGVRENEQFFGPGTRLTVL.

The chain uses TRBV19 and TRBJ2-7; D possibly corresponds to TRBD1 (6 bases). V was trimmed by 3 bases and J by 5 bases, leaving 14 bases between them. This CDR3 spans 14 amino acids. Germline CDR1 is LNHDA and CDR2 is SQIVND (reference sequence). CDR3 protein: CASSMVQGRDEQYF. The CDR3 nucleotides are TGTGCCAGTAGTATGGTACAGGGACGAGACGAGCAGTACTTC.

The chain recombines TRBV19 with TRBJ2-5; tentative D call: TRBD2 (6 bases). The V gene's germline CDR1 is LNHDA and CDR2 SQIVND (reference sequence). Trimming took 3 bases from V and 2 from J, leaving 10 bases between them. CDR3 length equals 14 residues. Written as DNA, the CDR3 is TGTGCCAGTAGTATGAGTGCGGGACAAGAGACCCAGTACTTC. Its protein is CASSMSAGQETQYF.

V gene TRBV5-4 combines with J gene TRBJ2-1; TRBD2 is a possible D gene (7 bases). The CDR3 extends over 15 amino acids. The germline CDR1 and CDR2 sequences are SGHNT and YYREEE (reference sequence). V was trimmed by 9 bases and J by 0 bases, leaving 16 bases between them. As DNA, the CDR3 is TGTGCCACTGCGTCGGGGGGCTTCTCCTACAATGAGCAGTTCTTC. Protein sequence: CATASGGFSYNEQFF. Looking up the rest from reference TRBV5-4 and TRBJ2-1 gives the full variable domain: ETGVTQSPTHLIKTRGQQVTLRCSSQSGHNTVSWYQQALGQGPQFIFQYYREEENGRGNFPPRFSGLQFPNYSSELNVNALELDDSALYLCATASGGFSYNEQFFGPGTRLTVL.

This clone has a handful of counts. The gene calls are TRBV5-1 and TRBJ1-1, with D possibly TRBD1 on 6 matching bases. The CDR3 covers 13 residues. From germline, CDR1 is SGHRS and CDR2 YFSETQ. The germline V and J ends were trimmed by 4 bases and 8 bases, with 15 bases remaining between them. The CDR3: CASSIGQKPEAFF. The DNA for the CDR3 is TGCGCCAGCAGCATAGGACAGAAACCGGAAGCTTTCTTT. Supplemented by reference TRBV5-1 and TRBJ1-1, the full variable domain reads KAGVTQTPRYLIKTRGQQVTLSCSPISGHRSVSWYQQTPGQGLQFLFEYFSETQRNKGNFPGRFSGRQFSNSRSEMNVSTLELGDSALYLCASSIGQKPEAFFGQGTRLTVV.

CDR3 loop: CASSDGEYRANSNQPQHF. CDR3 DNA: TGTGCCAGCAGTGATGGGGAGTACAGGGCAAATAGCAATCAGCCCCAGCATTTT. V gene TRBV6-1 combines with J gene TRBJ1-5, with D possibly TRBD1 on 6 matching bases. CDR1 and CDR2 from the germline V gene are MNHNS and SASEGT. CDR3 length: 18 residues. The germline V and J ends were trimmed by 3 bases and 0 bases, with 18 bases remaining between them.

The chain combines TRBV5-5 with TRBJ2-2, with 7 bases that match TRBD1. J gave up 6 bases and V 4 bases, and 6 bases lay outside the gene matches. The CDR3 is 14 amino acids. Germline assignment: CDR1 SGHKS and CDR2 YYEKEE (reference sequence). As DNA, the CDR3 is TGTGCCAGCAGCCCGCTGGGGACAGCCGGGGAGCTGTTTTTT. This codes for CASSPLGTAGELFF.

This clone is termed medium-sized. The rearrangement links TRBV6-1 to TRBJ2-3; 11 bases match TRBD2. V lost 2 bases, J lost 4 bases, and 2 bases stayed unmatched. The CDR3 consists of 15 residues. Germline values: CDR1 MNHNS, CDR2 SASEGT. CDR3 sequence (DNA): TGTGCCAGCAGTGAATTTAGCGGGGGGGCAGATACGCAGTATTTT. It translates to CASSEFSGGADTQYF.

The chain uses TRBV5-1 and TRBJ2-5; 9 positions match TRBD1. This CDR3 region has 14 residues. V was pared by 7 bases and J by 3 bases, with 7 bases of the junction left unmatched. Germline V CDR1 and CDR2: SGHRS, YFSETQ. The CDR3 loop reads CASAPTGGKETQYF. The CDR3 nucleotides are TGCGCCAGCGCCCCGACAGGGGGGAAAGAGACCCAGTACTTC.

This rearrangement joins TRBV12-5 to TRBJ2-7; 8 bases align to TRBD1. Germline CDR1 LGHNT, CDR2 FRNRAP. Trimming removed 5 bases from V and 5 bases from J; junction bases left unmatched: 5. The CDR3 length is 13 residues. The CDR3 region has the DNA TGTGCTAGTGGTCTTGGACAGGGCCACGAGCAGTACTTC. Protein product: CASGLGQGHEQYF. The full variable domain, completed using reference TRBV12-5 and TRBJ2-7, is DARVTQTPRHKVTEMGQEVTMRCQPILGHNTVFWYRQTMMQGLELLAYFRNRAPLDDSGMPKDRFSAEMPDATLATLKIQPSEPRDSAVYFCASGLGQGHEQYFGPGTRLTVT.

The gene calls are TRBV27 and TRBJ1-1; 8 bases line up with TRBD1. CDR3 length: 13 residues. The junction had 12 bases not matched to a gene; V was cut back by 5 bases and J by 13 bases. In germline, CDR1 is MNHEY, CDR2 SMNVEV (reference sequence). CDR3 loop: CASSPRTGPVDFF. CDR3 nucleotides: TGTGCCAGCAGTCCCCGGACAGGGCCGGTGGATTTCTTT.

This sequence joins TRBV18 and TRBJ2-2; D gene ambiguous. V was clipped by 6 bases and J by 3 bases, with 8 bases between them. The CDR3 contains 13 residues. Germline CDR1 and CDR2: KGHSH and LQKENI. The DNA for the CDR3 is TGTGCCAGCTCTGAAGACTACACCGGGGAGCTGTTTTTT. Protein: CASSEDYTGELFF.

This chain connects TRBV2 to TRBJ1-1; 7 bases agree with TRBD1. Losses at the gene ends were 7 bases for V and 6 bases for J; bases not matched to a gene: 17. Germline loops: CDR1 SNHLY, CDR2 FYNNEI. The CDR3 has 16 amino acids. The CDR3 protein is CASMKGATGSVSEAFF. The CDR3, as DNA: TGTGCCAGCATGAAGGGGGCGACGGGAAGTGTATCTGAAGCTTTCTTT.

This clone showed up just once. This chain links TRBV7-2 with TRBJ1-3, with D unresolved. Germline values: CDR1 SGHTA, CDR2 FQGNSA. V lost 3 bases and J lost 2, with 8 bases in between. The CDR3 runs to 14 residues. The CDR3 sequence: CASSFQEAGNTIYF. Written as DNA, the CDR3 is TGTGCCAGCAGCTTCCAGGAAGCTGGAAACACCATATATTTT.